The rows below give T cell receptor beta chains drawn from one sample of a study of breast tumors, draining lymph nodes, adjacent tissues. TCRdb passed the multiplex PCR reads through MiXCR, listing each CDR3 protein once. The data hold fewer than 250,000 distinct CDR3 sequences, with 32% observed a single time. The sample taken for sequencing was axillary lymph node tissue. The receptors derive from a female donor with breast cancer. Some clones in this sample may be carry-over from other donors' samples. Both conserved end residues are part of each CDR3. The D gene is left open where the match is weak. Some rows mark clone size as missing; the rest say once, few, many or name a class of expanded clone.

. | TRBJ2-2 | 18 | TRBV4-2 | TRBD2 | TGTGCCAGCAGCCAAGGGACTAGTTTCATCCCGAACACCGGGGAGCTGTTTTTT | CASSQGTSFIPNTGELFF
many | TRBJ1-2 | 14 | TRBV28 | . | TGTGCCACCTCGGTTGGGCCATCTAACTATGGCTACACCTTC | CATSVGPSNYGYTF
. | TRBJ2-2 | 16 | TRBV24-1 | . | TGTGCCACCAGTGCTAGAGGACAAGCGAACACCGGGGAGCTGTTTTTT | CATSARGQANTGELFF
few | TRBJ1-1 | 14 | TRBV5-1 | . | TGCGCCAGCAGCCCCGGGATTCTGAACACTGAAGCTTTCTTT | CASSPGILNTEAFF
many | TRBJ2-1 | 15 | TRBV5-1 | TRBD2 | TGCGCCAGCAGCTTGGAGAGCGGCGGGCGGGGGGAGCAGTTCTTC | CASSLESGGRGEQFF
few | TRBJ1-1 | 13 | TRBV20-1 | . | TGCAGTGCCAAGACAGACCGAGACCCTGAAGCTTTCTTT | CSAKTDRDPEAFF
. | TRBJ2-7 | 15 | TRBV4-2 | . | TGTGCCAGCAGCCAGACCCCTTGGGGCTCCTACGAGCAGTACTTC | CASSQTPWGSYEQYF
few | TRBJ1-1 | 15 | TRBV6-5 | . | TGTGCCAGCAGTAGCGAGCAGACAGCGAACACTGAAGCTTTCTTT | CASSSEQTANTEAFF
many | TRBJ2-7 | 13 | TRBV20-1 | . | TGCAGTGCTAGATCAGGCTCGGGCTACAAGCAGTACTTC | CSARSGSGYKQYF
. | TRBJ2-2 | 18 | TRBV25-1 | TRBD1 | TGTGCCAGCAGTGGTTGGGACCCAGGGGGCATGGGCACCGGGGAGCTGTTTTTT | CASSGWDPGGMGTGELFF
many | TRBJ2-1 | 14 | TRBV7-9 | TRBD2 | TGTGCCAGCAGCGACAGCGGGAGGGGCAATGAGCAGTTCTTC | CASSDSGRGNEQFF
. | TRBJ2-2 | 13 | TRBV4-3 | . | TGCGCCAGCAGCCAAGATCTTCCCGCGGAGCTGTTTTTT | CASSQDLPAELFF
many | TRBJ1-4 | 15 | TRBV5-1 | TRBD1 | TGCGCCAGCAGCTACGAAGGGGGCTTTAATGAAAAACTGTTTTTT | CASSYEGGFNEKLFF
many | TRBJ2-5 | 16 | TRBV12-3/TRBV12-4 | TRBD2 | TGTGCCAGCAGTTCCACGGGACTAGCGGGAGGCGAGACCCAGTACTTC | CASSSTGLAGGETQYF
many | TRBJ1-3 | 11 | TRBV20-1 | . | TGCAGTGCCCCCCTGGGAAACACCATATATTTT | CSAPLGNTIYF
many | TRBJ2-2 | 13 | TRBV9 | . | TGTGCCAGCAGCGATGAGCCCCCCGGGGAGCTGTTTTTT | CASSDEPPGELFF
. | TRBJ2-5 | 15 | TRBV9 | TRBD2 | TGTGCCAGCAGCGGAACTAGCGGGAAAACGGAGACCCAGTACTTC | CASSGTSGKTETQYF
once | TRBJ2-6 | 15 | TRBV7-9 | . | TGTGCCAGCAGCTTAGAACGGCAGGGGGCCAACGTCCTGACTTTC | CASSLERQGANVLTF
. | TRBJ2-1 | 14 | TRBV24-1 | . | TGTGCCACCAGTGCTGCCGGGAGTGACAATGAGCAGTTCTTC | CATSAAGSDNEQFF
many | TRBJ1-6 | 14 | TRBV5-1 | . | TGCGCCAGCAGCTTGCTGGAAACTAATTCCCCCCTCCACTTT | CASSLLETNSPLHF
few | TRBJ2-5 | 18 | TRBV6-5 | . | TGTGCCAGCAGTCAAATGACGATTCTTATGTGGTTTAAAGAGACCCAGTACTTC | CASSQMTILMWFKETQYF
many | TRBJ2-5 | 14 | TRBV20-1 | TRBD2 | TGCAGTGCTAGCTTGACTAGCGGACAAGAGACCCAGTACTTC | CSASLTSGQETQYF
many | TRBJ2-5 | 15 | TRBV9 | . | TGTGCCAGCAGCGTAGGGCAGGCAAGACTAGAGACCCAGTACTTC | CASSVGQARLETQYF
. | TRBJ1-2 | 18 | TRBV24-1 | . | TGTGCCACCAGTAACCGCGACAGCCCACTAGAGGCTAACTATGGCTACACCTTC | CATSNRDSPLEANYGYTF
many | TRBJ1-2 | 15 | TRBV9 | TRBD1 | TGTGCCAGCAGCGAATCCGGGACAGGGGGTAGTGGCTACACCTTC | CASSESGTGGSGYTF
. | TRBJ1-2 | 12 | TRBV7-9 | . | TGCGCCAGCAGCTGGTCAGGGGAAGGCCACACCTTC | CASSWSGEGHTF
many | TRBJ2-7 | 15 | TRBV24-1 | TRBD2 | TGTGCCACCAGTGACCCTAGCGGGGCACGCTACGAGCAGTACTTC | CATSDPSGARYEQYF
. | TRBJ2-1 | 15 | TRBV7-3 | TRBD2 | TGTGCCAGCAGCCTCTCTAGCGGGGCCTACAATGAGCAGTTCTTC | CASSLSSGAYNEQFF
many | TRBJ2-7 | 11 | TRBV7-9 | . | TGTGCCAGCAGCTTAAGGGACGCTTCGTACTTC | CASSLRDASYF
many | TRBJ2-3 | 14 | TRBV9 | TRBD1 | TGTGCCAGCAGCGCAACCACAGGGGAAAATACGCAGTATTTT | CASSATTGENTQYF
once | TRBJ1-2 | 13 | TRBV2 | TRBD1 | TGTGCCAGCAGGTGGGAGGGGGCGCATGGCTACACCTTC | CASRWEGAHGYTF
. | TRBJ2-6 | 19 | TRBV20-1 | TRBD2 | TGCAGTGCTAGTCGGGGGGCTAGCGGGAGGGCCTCAGGGGCCAACGTCCTGACTTTC | CSASRGASGRASGANVLTF
many | TRBJ2-3 | 13 | TRBV7-2 | TRBD2 | TGTGCCAGCAGCTTACTAGCGGGAGATACGCAGTATTTT | CASSLLAGDTQYF